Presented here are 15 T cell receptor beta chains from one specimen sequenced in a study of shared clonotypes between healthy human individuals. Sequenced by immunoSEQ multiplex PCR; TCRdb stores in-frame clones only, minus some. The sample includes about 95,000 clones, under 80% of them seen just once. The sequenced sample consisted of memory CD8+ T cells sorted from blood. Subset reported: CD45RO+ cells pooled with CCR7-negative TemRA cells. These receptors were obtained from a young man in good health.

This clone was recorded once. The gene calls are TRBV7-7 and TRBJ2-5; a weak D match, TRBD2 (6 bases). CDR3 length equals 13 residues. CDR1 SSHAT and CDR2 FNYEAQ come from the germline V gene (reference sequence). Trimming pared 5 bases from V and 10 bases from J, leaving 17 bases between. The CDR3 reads CASSISGSGDQYF. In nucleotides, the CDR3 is TGTGCCAGCAGCATTAGCGGTTCCGGGGACCAGTACTTC.

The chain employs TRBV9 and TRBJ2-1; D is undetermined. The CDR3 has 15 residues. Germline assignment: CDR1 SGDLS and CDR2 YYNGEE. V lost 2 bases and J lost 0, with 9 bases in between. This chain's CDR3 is CASSVVPSSYNEQFF. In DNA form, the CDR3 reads TGTGCCAGCAGCGTGGTCCCTAGCTCCTACAATGAGCAGTTCTTC.

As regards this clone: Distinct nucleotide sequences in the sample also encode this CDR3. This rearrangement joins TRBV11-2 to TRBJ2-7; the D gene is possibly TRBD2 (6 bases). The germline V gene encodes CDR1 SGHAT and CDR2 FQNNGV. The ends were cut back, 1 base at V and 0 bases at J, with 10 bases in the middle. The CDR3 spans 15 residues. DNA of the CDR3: TGTGCCAGCAGCTTAGGCGGGGATAGCTCCTACGAGCAGTACTTC. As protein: CASSLGGDSSYEQYF.

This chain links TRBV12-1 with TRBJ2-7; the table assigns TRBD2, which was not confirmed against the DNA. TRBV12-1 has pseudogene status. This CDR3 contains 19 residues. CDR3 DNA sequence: TGTGCCAGCAGCTTTTACCATTGGGGGACTAGCGGCTTCTCCTACGAGCAGTACTTC. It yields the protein CASSFYHWGTSGFSYEQYF.

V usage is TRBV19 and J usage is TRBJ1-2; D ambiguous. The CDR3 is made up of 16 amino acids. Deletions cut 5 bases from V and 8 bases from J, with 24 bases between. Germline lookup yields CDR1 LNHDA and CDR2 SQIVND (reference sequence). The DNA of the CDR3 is TGTGCCAGTAGTCCCTATGGAGGGAACTATATCGGGGGCTACACCTTC. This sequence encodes CASSPYGGNYIGGYTF. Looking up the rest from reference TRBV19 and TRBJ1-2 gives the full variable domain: DGGITQSPKYLFRKEGQNVTLSCEQNLNHDAMYWYRQDPGQGLRLIYYSQIVNDFQKGDIAEGYSVSREKKESFPLTVTSAQKNPTAFYLCASSPYGGNYIGGYTFGSGTRLTVV.

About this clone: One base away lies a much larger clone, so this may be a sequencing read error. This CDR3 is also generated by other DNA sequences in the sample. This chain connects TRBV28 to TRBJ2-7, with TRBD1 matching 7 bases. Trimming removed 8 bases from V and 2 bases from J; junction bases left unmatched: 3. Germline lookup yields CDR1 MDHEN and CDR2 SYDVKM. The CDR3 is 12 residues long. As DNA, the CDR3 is TGTGCCAGCGCCGGGACAGCCTACGAGCAGTACTTC. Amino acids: CASAGTAYEQYF.

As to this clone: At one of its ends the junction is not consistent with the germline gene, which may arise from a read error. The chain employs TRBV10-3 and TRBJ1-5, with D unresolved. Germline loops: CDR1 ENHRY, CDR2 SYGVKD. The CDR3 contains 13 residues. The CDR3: CAVSGWGNQPQHF. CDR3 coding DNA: TGTGCCGTCAGTGGTTGGGGCAATCAGCCCCAGCATTTT.

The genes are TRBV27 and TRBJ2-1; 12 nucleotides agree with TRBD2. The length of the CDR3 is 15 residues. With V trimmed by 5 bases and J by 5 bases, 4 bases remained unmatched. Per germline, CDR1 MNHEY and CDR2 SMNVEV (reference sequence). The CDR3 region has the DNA TGTGCCAGCAGTAAACTAGCGGGAGGCAACAATGAGCAGTTCTTC. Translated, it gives CASSKLAGGNNEQFF.

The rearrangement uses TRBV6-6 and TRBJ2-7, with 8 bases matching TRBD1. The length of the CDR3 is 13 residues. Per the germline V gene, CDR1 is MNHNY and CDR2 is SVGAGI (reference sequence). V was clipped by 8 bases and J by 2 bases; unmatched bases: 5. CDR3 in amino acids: CASEQGQAYEQYF. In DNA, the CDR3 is TGTGCCAGCGAACAGGGACAGGCCTACGAGCAGTACTTC.

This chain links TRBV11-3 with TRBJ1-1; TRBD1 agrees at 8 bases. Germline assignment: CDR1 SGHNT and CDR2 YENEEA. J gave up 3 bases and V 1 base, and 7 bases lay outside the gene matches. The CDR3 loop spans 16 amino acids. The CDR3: CASSLGRGRYYTEAFF. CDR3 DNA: TGTGCCAGCAGCTTAGGCAGGGGGCGTTATTACACTGAAGCTTTCTTT.

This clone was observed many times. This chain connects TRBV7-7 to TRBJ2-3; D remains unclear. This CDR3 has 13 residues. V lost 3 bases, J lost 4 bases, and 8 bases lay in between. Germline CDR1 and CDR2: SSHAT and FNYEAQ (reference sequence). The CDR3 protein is CASSFEAADTQYF. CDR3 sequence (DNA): TGTGCCAGCAGCTTCGAAGCAGCAGATACGCAGTATTTT. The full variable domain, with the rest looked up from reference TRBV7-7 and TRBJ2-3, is GAGVSQSPRYKVTKRGQDVTLRCDPISSHATLYWYQQALGQGPEFLTYFNYEAQPDKSGLPSDRFSAERPEGSISTLTIQRTEQRDSAMYRCASSFEAADTQYFGPGTRLTVL.

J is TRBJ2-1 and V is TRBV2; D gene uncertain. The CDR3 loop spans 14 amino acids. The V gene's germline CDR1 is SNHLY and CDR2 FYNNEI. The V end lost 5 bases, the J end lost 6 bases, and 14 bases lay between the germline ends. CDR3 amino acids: CASSFNQVGNEQFF. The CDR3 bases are TGTGCCAGCAGTTTCAATCAGGTTGGCAATGAGCAGTTCTTC.

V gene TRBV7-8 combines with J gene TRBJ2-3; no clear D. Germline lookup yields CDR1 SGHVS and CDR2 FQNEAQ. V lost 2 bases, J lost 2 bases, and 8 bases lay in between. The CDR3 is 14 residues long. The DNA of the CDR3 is TGTGCCAGCAGCTTAAGGTCTCACACAGATACGCAGTATTTT. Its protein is CASSLRSHTDTQYF.

The CDR3 is CASSILPGAYEQYF. CDR3 DNA sequence: TGTGCCAGTAGTATCCTCCCAGGTGCCTACGAGCAGTACTTC. The J gene is TRBJ2-7, the V gene TRBV19; D gene uncertain. The CDR3 sequence is 14 residues long. Germline V lookup: CDR1 LNHDA, CDR2 SQIVND (reference sequence). Trimming pared 3 bases from V and 2 bases from J, leaving 11 bases between.

The CDR3 region has the DNA TGTGCCAGCAGCTCTCCGAGCTCTCCCTACGAGCAGTACTTC. Its translation is CASSSPSSPYEQYF. This sequence joins TRBV11-1 and TRBJ2-7; D is unresolved. The germline CDR1 and CDR2 sequences are SGHAT and FQDESV (reference sequence). Between the trimmed V and J ends, which lost 4 bases and 2 bases, there was a span of 12 bases. The CDR3 length is 14 residues.